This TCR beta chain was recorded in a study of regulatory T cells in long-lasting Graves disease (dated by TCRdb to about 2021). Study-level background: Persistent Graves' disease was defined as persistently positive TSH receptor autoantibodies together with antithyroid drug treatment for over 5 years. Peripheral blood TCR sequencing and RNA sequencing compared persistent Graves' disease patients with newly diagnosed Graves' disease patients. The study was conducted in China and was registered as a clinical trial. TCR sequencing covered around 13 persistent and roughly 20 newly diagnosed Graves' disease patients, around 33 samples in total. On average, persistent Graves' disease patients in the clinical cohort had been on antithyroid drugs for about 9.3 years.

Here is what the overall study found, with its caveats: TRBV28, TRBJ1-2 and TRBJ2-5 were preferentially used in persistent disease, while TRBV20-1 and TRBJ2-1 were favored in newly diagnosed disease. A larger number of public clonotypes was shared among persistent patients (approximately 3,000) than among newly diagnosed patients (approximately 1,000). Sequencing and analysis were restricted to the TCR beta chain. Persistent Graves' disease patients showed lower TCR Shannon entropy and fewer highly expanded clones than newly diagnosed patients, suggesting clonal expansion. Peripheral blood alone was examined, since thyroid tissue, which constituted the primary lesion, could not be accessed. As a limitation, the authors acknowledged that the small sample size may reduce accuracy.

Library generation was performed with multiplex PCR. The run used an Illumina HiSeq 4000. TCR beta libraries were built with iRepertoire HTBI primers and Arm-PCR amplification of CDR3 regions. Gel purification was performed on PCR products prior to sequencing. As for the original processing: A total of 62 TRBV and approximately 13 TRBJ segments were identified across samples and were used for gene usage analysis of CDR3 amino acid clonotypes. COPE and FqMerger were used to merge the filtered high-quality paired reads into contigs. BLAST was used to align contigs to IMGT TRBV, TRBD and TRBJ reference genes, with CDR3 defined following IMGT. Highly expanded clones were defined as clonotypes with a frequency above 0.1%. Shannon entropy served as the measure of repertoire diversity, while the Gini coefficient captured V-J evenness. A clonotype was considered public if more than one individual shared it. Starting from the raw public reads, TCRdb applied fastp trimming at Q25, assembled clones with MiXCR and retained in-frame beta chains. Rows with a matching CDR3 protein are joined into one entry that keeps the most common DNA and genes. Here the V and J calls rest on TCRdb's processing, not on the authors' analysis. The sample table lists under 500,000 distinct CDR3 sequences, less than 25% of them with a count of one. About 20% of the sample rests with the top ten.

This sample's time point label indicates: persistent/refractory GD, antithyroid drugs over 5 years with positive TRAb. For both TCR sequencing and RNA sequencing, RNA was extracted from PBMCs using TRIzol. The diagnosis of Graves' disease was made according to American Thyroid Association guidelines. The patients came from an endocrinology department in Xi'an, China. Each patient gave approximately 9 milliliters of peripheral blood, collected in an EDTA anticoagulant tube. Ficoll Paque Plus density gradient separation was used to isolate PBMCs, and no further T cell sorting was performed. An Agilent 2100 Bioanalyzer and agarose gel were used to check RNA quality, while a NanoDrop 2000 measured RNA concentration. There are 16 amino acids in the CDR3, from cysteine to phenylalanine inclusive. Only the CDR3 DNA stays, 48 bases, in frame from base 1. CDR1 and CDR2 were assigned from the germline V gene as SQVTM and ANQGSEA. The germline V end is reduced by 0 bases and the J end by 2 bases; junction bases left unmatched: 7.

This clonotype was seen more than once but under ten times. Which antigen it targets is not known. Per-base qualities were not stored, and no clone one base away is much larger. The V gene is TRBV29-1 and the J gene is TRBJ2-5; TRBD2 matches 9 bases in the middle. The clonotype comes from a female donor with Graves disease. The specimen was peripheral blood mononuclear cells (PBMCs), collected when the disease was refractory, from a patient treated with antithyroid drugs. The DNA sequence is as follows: TGCAGCGTTGAAGATCTTGATAGCGGGGGACAAGAGACCCAGTACTTC. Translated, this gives CSVEDLDSGGQETQYF.